This T cell receptor (beta chain) was captured in a study of cytomegalovirus exposure and HLA in healthy donors. The PCR used 60 Vbeta and 13 Jbeta primers. Some clones are missing from TCRdb's copy, which holds only in-frame ones; the method was immunoSEQ multiplex PCR. This table holds 150,000 or so clones, 81% found once. This CDR3 has 16 amino acids. CDR1 and CDR2 from the germline V gene are SGHTA and FQGTGA. With 1 base clipped from V and 2 bases from J, the junction kept 5 bases outside the gene matches. Material for sequencing was PBMCs. The chain combines TRBV7-3 with TRBJ2-3; 8 bases fit TRBD2. This receptor was taken from a man over 45 in good health and CMV-seropositive. The CDR3 spells CASSLSAGGNTDTQYF. The CDR3 coding sequence is TGTGCCAGCAGCTTAAGTGCGGGAGGTAACACAGATACGCAGTATTTT.